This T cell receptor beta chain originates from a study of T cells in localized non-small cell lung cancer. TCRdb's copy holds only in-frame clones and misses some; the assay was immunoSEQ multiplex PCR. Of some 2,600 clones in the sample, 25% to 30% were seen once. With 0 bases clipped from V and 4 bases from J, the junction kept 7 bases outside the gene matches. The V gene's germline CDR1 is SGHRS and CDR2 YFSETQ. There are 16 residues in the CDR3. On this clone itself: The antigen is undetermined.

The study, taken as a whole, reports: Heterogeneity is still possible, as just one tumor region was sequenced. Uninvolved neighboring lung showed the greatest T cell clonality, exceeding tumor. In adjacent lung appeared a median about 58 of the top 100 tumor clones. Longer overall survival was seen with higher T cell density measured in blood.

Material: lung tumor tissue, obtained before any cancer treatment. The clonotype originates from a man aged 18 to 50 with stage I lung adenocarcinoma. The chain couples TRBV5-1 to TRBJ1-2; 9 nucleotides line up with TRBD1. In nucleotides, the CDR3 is TGCGCCAGCAGCTTGGAACGGGACAGGGCAGCCTATGGCTACACCTTC. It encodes CASSLERDRAAYGYTF.